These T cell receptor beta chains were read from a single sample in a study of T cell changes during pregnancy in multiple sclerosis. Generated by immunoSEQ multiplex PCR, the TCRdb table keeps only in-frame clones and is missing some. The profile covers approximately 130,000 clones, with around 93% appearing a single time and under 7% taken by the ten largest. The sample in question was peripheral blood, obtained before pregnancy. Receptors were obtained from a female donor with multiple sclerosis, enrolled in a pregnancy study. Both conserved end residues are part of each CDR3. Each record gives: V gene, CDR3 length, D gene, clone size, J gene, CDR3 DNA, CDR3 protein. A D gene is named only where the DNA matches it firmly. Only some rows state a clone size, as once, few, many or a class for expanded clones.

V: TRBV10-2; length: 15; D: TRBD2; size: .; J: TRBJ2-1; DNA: TGCGCCAGCAGCGCGGGACTAGCGGCCTACAATGAGCAGTTCTTC; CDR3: CASSAGLAAYNEQFF
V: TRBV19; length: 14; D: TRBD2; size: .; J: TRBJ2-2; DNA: TGTGCCAGTAGTGGACTAGCGGGAGCCGGGGAGCTGTTTTTT; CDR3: CASSGLAGAGELFF
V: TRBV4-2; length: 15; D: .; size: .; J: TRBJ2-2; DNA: TGTGCCAGCAGCCCCCGGGAAGCGAACACCGGGGAGCTGTTTTTT; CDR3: CASSPREANTGELFF
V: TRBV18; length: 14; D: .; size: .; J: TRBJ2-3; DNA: TGTGCCAGCTCACCAGAACAGGCGGCGAATACGCAGTATTTT; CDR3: CASSPEQAANTQYF
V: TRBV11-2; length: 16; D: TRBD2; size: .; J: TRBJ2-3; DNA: TGTGCCAGCAGCTACGGACTAGCGGGGTTCACAGATACGCAGTATTTT; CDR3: CASSYGLAGFTDTQYF
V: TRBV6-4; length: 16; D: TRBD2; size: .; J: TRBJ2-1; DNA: TGTGCCAGCAGCGACTCCGGGGGGGGAAGGTACAATGAGCAGTTCTTC; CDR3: CASSDSGGGRYNEQFF
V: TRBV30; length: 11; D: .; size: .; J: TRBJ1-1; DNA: TGTGCCTGGAATTACAAGACTGAAGCTTTCTTT; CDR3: CAWNYKTEAFF
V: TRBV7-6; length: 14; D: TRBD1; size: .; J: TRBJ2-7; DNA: TGTGCCAGCAGCTCCGGGACAGGGATGTACGAGCAGTACTTC; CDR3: CASSSGTGMYEQYF
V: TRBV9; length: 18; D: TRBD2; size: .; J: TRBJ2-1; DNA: TGTGCCAGCAGCGCAACACTAGCGGGGGGCAGCTCCTACAATGAGCAGTTCTTC; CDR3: CASSATLAGGSSYNEQFF
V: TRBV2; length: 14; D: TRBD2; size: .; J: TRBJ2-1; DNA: TGTGCCAGCAGCCAAGACGCGGGGAGGGGTGAGCAGTTCTTC; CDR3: CASSQDAGRGEQFF
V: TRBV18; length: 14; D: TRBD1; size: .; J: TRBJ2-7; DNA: TGTGCCAGCTCACCGGGCAGGGGGATCTACGAGCAGTACTTC; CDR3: CASSPGRGIYEQYF
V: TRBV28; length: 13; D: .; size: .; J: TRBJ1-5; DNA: TGTGCCAGCGGAGGGACGATTAATCAGCCCCAGCATTTT; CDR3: CASGGTINQPQHF
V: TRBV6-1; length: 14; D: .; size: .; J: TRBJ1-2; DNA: TGTGCCAGCAGTGAGTGGGTGGCTTTGGAGGGCTACACCTTC; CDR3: CASSEWVALEGYTF
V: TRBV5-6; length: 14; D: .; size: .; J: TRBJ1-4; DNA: TGTGCCAGCAGCTCAGGGCCGAATAATGAAAAACTGTTTTTT; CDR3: CASSSGPNNEKLFF
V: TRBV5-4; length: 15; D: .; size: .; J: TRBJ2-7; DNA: TGTGCCAGCAGTTTCGACAGGAGTTCCCCCCACGAGCAGTACTTC; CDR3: CASSFDRSSPHEQYF
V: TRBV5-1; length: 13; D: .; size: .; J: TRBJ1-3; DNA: TGCGCCAGCAGCTTTCTCCCTGGAAACACCATATATTTT; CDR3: CASSFLPGNTIYF
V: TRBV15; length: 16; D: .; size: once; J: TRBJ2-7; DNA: TGTGCCACCAGCAGCACTCAAACAGGGCCCAGGGGCGAGCAGTACTTC; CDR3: CATSSTQTGPRGEQYF